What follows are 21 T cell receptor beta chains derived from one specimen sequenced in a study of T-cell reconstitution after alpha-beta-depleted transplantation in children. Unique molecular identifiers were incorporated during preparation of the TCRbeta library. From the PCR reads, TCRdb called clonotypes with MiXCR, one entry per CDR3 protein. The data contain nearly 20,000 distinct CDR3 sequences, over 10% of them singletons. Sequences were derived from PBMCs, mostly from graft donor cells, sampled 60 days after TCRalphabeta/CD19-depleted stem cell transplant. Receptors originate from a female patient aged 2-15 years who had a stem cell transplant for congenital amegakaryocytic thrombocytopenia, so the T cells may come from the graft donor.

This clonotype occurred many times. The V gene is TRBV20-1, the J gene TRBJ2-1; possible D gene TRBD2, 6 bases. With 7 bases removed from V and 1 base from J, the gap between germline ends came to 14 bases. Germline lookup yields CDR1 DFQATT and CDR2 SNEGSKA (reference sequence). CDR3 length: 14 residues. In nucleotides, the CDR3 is TGCAGTGTTAGTGGGGGAGGATCCTACAATGAGCAGTTCTTC. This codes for CSVSGGGSYNEQFF.

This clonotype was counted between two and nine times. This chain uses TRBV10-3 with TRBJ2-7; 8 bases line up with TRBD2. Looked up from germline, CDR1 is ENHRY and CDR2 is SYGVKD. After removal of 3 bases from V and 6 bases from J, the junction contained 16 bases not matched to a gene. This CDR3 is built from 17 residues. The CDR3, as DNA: TGTGCCATCAGTGACCACGAGGGGCGGGGGGTGGCTGGCGAGCAGTACTTC. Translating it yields CAISDHEGRGVAGEQYF.

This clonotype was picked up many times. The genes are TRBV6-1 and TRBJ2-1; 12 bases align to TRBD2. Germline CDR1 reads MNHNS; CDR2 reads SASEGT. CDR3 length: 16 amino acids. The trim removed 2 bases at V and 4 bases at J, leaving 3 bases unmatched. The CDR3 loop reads CASSEFGTSGYNEQFF. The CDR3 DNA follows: TGTGCCAGCAGTGAATTTGGGACTAGCGGGTACAATGAGCAGTTCTTC.

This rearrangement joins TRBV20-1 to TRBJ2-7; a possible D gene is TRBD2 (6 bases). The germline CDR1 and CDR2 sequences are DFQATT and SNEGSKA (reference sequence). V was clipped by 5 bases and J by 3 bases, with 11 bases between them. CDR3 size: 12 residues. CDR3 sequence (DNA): TGCAGTGCTGGAAGGCGGGACTACGAGCAGTACTTC. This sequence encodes CSAGRRDYEQYF.

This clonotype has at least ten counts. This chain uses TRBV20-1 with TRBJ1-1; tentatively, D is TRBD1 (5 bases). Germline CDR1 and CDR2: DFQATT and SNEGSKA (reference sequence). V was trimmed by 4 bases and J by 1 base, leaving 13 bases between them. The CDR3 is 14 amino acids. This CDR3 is CSAKKGSPNTEAFF. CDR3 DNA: TGCAGTGCTAAGAAGGGGTCACCGAACACTGAAGCTTTCTTT.

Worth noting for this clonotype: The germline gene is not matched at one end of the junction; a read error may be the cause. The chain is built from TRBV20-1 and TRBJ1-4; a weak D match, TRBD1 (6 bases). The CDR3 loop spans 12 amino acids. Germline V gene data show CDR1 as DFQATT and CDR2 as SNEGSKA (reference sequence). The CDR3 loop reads CSARGTNEKLFF. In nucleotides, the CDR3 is TGCAGTGCCAGAGGGACAAATGAAAAACTGTTTTTT.

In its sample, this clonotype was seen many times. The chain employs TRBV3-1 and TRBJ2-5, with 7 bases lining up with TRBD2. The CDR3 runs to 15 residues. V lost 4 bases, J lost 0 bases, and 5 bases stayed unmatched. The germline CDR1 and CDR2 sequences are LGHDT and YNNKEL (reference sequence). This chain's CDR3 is CASSRLAVYQETQYF. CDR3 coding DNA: TGTGCCAGCAGCCGCCTAGCGGTCTACCAAGAGACCCAGTACTTC.

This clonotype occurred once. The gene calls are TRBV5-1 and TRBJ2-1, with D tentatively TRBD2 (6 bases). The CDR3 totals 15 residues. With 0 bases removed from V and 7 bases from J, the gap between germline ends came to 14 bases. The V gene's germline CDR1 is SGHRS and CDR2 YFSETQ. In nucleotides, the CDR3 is TGCGCCAGCAGCTTGGCCTTCGCAGGGAGGAATGAGCAGTTCTTC. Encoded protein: CASSLAFAGRNEQFF.

The CDR3 loop reads CASSPSASGSRDNEQFF. CDR3 DNA sequence: TGTGCCAGCAGCCCTAGCGCTAGCGGGAGTAGGGATAATGAGCAGTTCTTC. V and J are TRBV5-4 and TRBJ2-1; 10 positions agree with TRBD2. The CDR3 length is 17 residues. Per the germline V gene, CDR1 is SGHNT and CDR2 is YYREEE (reference sequence). Trimming cost V 4 bases and J 7 bases; bases outside gene matches: 14.

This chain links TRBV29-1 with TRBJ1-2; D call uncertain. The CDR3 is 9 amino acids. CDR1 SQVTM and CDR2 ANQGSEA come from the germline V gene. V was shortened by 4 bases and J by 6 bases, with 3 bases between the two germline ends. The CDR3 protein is CSVVDGYTF. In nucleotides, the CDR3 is TGCAGCGTTGTGGATGGCTACACCTTC.

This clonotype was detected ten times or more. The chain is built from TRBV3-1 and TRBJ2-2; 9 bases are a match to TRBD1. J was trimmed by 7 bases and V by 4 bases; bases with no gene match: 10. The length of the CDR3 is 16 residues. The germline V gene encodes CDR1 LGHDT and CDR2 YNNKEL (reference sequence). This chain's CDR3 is CASSRWTGERIGELFF. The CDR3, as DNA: TGTGCCAGCAGCCGTTGGACAGGGGAAAGGATCGGGGAGCTGTTTTTT.

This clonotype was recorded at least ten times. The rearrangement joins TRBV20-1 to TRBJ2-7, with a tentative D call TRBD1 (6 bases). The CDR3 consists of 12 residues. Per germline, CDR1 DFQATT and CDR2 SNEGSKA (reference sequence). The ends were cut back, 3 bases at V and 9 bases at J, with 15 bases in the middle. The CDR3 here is CSARPNREGQYF. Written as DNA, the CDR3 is TGCAGTGCTAGGCCCAACAGGGAAGGGCAGTACTTC.

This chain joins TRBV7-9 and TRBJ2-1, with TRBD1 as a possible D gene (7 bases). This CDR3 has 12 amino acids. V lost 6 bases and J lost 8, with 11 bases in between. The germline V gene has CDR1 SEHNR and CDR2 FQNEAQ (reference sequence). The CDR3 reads CASRSRGDEQFF. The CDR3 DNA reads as TGTGCCAGCAGATCCAGGGGGGATGAGCAGTTCTTC.

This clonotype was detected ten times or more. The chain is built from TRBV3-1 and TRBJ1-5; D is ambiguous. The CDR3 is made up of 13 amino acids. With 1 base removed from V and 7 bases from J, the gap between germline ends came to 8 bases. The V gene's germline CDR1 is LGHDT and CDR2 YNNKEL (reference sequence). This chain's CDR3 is CASSQGWEQPQHF. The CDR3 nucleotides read TGTGCCAGCAGCCAAGGGTGGGAGCAGCCCCAGCATTTT.

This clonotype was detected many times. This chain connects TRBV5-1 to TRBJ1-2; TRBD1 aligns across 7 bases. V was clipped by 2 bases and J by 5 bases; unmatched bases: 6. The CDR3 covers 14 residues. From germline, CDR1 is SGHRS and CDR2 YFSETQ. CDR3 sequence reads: CASSFAGTAYGYTF. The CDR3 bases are TGCGCCAGCAGCTTCGCCGGGACAGCGTATGGCTACACCTTC.

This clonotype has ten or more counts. CDR3 residues: CASSREHQPQHF. In nucleotides, the CDR3 is TGTGCCAGCTCACGTGAACATCAGCCCCAGCATTTT. This chain connects TRBV18 to TRBJ1-5, with no clear D. V lost 4 bases and J lost 5, with 6 bases in between. CDR1 KGHSH and CDR2 LQKENI come from the germline V gene. This CDR3 is built from 12 residues.

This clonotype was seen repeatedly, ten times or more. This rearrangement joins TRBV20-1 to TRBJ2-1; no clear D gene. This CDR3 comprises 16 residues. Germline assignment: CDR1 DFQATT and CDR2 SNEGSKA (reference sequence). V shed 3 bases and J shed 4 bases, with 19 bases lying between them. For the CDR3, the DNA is TGCAGTGCTAGCCCATATTACCGGGTTGAGTACAATGAGCAGTTCTTC. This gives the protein CSASPYYRVEYNEQFF.

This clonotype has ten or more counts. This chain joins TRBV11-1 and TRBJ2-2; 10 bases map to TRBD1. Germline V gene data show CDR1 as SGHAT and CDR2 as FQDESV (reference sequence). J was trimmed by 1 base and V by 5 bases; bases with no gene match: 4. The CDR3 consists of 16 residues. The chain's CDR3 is CASSPGTGVNTGELFF. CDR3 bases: TGTGCCAGCAGCCCCGGGACAGGGGTGAACACCGGGGAGCTGTTTTTT.

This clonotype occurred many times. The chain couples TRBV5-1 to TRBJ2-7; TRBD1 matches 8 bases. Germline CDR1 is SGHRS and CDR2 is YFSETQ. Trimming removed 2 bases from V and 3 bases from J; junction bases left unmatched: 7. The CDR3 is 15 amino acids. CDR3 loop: CASSFTGGPDYEQYF. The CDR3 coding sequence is TGCGCCAGCAGCTTCACAGGGGGGCCTGACTACGAGCAGTACTTC.

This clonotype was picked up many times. For the CDR3, the DNA is TGTGCCAGCAGTTCCCTTAGCGGGAGGGTGGGAGAGCAGTTCTTC. This gives the protein CASSSLSGRVGEQFF. The J gene is TRBJ2-1, the V gene TRBV28; TRBD2 matches at 11 bases. V lost 4 bases to trimming and J lost 10 bases; unmatched junction nucleotides: 9. CDR3 length equals 15 residues. The germline V gene has CDR1 MDHEN and CDR2 SYDVKM. Using reference TRBV28 and TRBJ2-1 for the parts outside the CDR3, the full variable domain is DVKVTQSSRYLVKRTGEKVFLECVQDMDHENMFWYRQDPGLGLRLIYFSYDVKMKEKGDIPEGYSVSREKKERFSLILESASTNQTSMYLCASSSLSGRVGEQFFGPGTRLTVL.

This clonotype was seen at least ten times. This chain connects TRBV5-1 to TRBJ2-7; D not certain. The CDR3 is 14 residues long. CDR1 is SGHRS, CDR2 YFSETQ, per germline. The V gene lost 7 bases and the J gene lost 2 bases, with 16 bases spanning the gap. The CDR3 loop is CASFERTATYEQYF. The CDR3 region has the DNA TGCGCCAGCTTCGAACGGACGGCAACCTACGAGCAGTACTTC. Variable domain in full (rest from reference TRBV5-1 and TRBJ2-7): KAGVTQTPRYLIKTRGQQVTLSCSPISGHRSVSWYQQTPGQGLQFLFEYFSETQRNKGNFPGRFSGRQFSNSRSEMNVSTLELGDSALYLCASFERTATYEQYFGPGTRLTVT.